A single sample is the source of the 30 T cell receptor beta chains below, sequenced in a study of response to subunit inactivated influenza vaccine. TCRdb itself ran the RT-PCR reads through MiXCR, one entry per CDR3 protein. The sample includes 600,000 to 700,000 distinct CDR3 sequences, 14% of them seen just once. Sample: PBMCs from blood, taken approximately 15 days before vaccination. These receptors came from a man in his fifties or sixties who received an inactivated influenza vaccine.

This clonotype came up many times. V usage is TRBV10-3 and J usage is TRBJ2-3; D is possibly TRBD1 or TRBD2 (5 bases each). Trimming pared 7 bases from V and 3 bases from J, leaving 14 bases between. CDR3 length: 14 amino acids. Germline V gene sequence: CDR1 ENHRY, CDR2 SYGVKD. The CDR3 region has the DNA TGTGCCATCACATCCCGGGACGGGACAGATACGCAGTATTTT. Its protein product is CAITSRDGTDTQYF.

The J gene is TRBJ2-7, the V gene TRBV19, with 8 positions matching TRBD1. The CDR3 is 15 amino acids. Trimming removed 7 bases from V and 3 bases from J; junction bases left unmatched: 11. Germline CDR1 and CDR2: LNHDA and SQIVND (reference sequence). The chain's CDR3 is CASTPTGGYYYEQYF. The CDR3, as DNA: TGTGCCAGTACCCCAACAGGGGGGTACTACTACGAGCAGTACTTC. Complete variable domain (other parts from reference TRBV19 and TRBJ2-7): DGGITQSPKYLFRKEGQNVTLSCEQNLNHDAMYWYRQDPGQGLRLIYYSQIVNDFQKGDIAEGYSVSREKKESFPLTVTSAQKNPTAFYLCASTPTGGYYYEQYFGPGTRLTVT.

V usage is TRBV7-2 and J usage is TRBJ2-1, with a tentative D call TRBD2 (6 bases). This CDR3 has 15 amino acids. CDR1 is SGHTA and CDR2 is FQGNSA in the germline V gene. The V and J ends lost 0 bases and 4 bases respectively, with 10 bases between them. CDR3 loop: CASSLAGGDYNEQFF. The DNA for the CDR3 is TGTGCCAGCAGCTTAGCGGGAGGAGATTACAATGAGCAGTTCTTC.

The rearrangement uses TRBV11-2 and TRBJ2-1; perhaps D is TRBD1 or TRBD2 (6 bases each). Germline V gene sequence: CDR1 SGHAT, CDR2 FQNNGV. This CDR3 has 15 amino acids. V was shortened by 5 bases and J by 10 bases, with 21 bases between the two germline ends. As DNA, the CDR3 is TGTGCCAGCAGCCAACTTAGCGTAGGGGGGAGCGAGCAGTTCTTC. Amino acid sequence: CASSQLSVGGSEQFF.

The chain couples TRBV7-3 to TRBJ2-3, with D tentatively TRBD2 (6 bases). Germline-derived CDR1 and CDR2 are SGHTA and FQGTGA. Trimming cost V 3 bases and J 0 bases, with 10 bases left between them. The CDR3 sequence is 15 residues long. The CDR3 DNA reads TGTGCCAGCAGCTTCCGGGGGAGAAGCACAGATACGCAGTATTTT. Protein product: CASSFRGRSTDTQYF.

This clonotype was found a few times. The chain is built from TRBV3-1 and TRBJ1-2; weak D call: TRBD1 (6 bases). The V gene lost 3 bases and the J gene lost 4 bases, with 15 bases spanning the gap. Germline CDR1 reads LGHDT; CDR2 reads YNNKEL (reference sequence). The CDR3 totals 15 residues. The CDR3 is CASSHRGGGGYGYTF. CDR3 DNA: TGTGCCAGCAGCCACAGGGGTGGAGGCGGCTATGGCTACACCTTC.

This clonotype came up a few times. V usage is TRBV28 and J usage is TRBJ1-6; possibly TRBD1 for D (6 bases). Germline values: CDR1 MDHEN, CDR2 SYDVKM. V lost 7 bases, J lost 10 bases, and 17 bases lay in between. The length of the CDR3 is 14 residues. CDR3 protein: CASTPGGRGSPLHF. Here the CDR3 DNA reads TGTGCCAGCACCCCCGGGGGGCGGGGGTCACCCCTCCACTTT.

This clonotype was observed at least ten times. This chain links TRBV7-6 with TRBJ1-2, with D unclear. The CDR3 extends over 12 amino acids. V was cut by 1 base and J by 11 bases, with 11 bases left in between. The germline V gene has CDR1 SGHVS and CDR2 FNYEAQ. This chain's CDR3 is CASSLGAAEYTF. CDR3 sequence (DNA): TGTGCCAGCAGCTTAGGGGCGGCGGAATACACCTTC.

This clonotype turned up a few times. The chain carries TRBV20-1 and TRBJ1-1; no reliable D call. Germline CDR1 DFQATT, CDR2 SNEGSKA (reference sequence). V shed 5 bases and J shed 5 bases, with 12 bases lying between them. The CDR3 extends over 12 amino acids. CDR3 sequence: CSAPSVGTEAFF. For the CDR3, the DNA is TGCAGTGCTCCCTCCGTGGGGACTGAAGCTTTCTTT.

The genes are TRBV5-1 and TRBJ2-6; D tentatively fits TRBD1 or TRBD2 (5 bases each). Trimming took off 3 bases at V and 0 bases at J, with 10 bases between the two ends. Per germline, CDR1 SGHRS and CDR2 YFSETQ. CDR3 length: 16 amino acids. In nucleotides, the CDR3 is TGCGCCAGCAGCTCGGGACGGAGCTCTGGGGCCAACGTCCTGACTTTC. Translation gives CASSSGRSSGANVLTF. Supplemented by reference TRBV5-1 and TRBJ2-6, the full variable domain reads KAGVTQTPRYLIKTRGQQVTLSCSPISGHRSVSWYQQTPGQGLQFLFEYFSETQRNKGNFPGRFSGRQFSNSRSEMNVSTLELGDSALYLCASSSGRSSGANVLTFGAGSRLTVL.

This clonotype was found many times. The V and J genes are TRBV7-6 and TRBJ2-7; weak D call: TRBD1 (5 bases). The germline V gene has CDR1 SGHVS and CDR2 FNYEAQ. The CDR3 runs 14 residues. With 2 bases removed from V and 3 bases from J, the gap between germline ends came to 11 bases. The CDR3, as DNA: TGTGCCAGCAGCTTAACCTCAGGGTTCTACGAGCAGTACTTC. Translating it yields CASSLTSGFYEQYF.

This chain uses TRBV4-2 with TRBJ1-1; D unclear. In germline, CDR1 is LGHNA, CDR2 YNFKEQ. V gave up 0 bases and J gave up 8 bases, with 13 bases separating them. The CDR3 is 14 residues long. This CDR3 reads CASSQEAVSREAFF. The CDR3 DNA follows: TGTGCCAGCAGCCAAGAGGCAGTCTCTCGGGAAGCTTTCTTT.

In this sample, this clonotype turned up a few times. This sequence joins TRBV29-1 and TRBJ1-2; D is unclear. The CDR3 has 11 residues. V dropped 6 bases and J dropped 4 bases, with 9 bases sitting between them. The germline CDR1 and CDR2 sequences are SQVTM and ANQGSEA. The CDR3 spells CSVRQIYGYTF. The CDR3, as DNA: TGCAGCGTCCGGCAAATCTATGGCTACACCTTC. Looking up the rest from reference TRBV29-1 and TRBJ1-2 gives the full variable domain: SAVISQKPSRDICQRGTSLTIQCQVDSQVTMMFWYRQQPGQSLTLIATANQGSEATYESGFVIDKFPISRPNLTFSTLTVSNMSPEDSSIYLCSVRQIYGYTFGSGTRLTVV.

This clonotype has only a few counts. This chain joins TRBV6-2 or TRBV6-3 and TRBJ1-1, with 7 bases matching TRBD1. This CDR3 region has 15 residues. V was pared by 4 bases and J by 4 bases, with 9 bases of the junction left unmatched. Germline CDR1 is MNHEY and CDR2 is SVGEGT. DNA of the CDR3: TGTGCCAGCAGTTCAAGACAGGGAGGCAGCACTGAAGCTTTCTTT. Translating gives CASSSRQGGSTEAFF.

The gene calls are TRBV12-3 or TRBV12-4 and TRBJ2-7; D may match TRBD1 or TRBD2 (6 bases each). Trimming took off 9 bases at V and 6 bases at J, with 18 bases between the two ends. The CDR3 length is 13 residues. As DNA, the CDR3 is TGTGCCAGTACGGGGCCAGGGGAGGCCGAGCAGTACTTC. Translating it yields CASTGPGEAEQYF.

The chain recombines TRBV24-1 with TRBJ2-3, with D possibly called TRBD1 or TRBD2 (5 bases each). CDR1 is KGHDR and CDR2 is SFDVKD in the germline V gene. The CDR3 totals 17 residues. The V gene lost 2 bases and the J gene lost 1 base, with 15 bases spanning the gap. The CDR3 sequence is CATSDYGLGPGTDTQYF. The CDR3 nucleotides read TGTGCCACCAGTGATTACGGACTGGGACCTGGCACAGATACGCAGTATTTT.

This clonotype has only a few counts. The gene calls are TRBV4-3 and TRBJ2-4; 9 positions agree with TRBD2. There are 17 residues in the CDR3. Germline lookup yields CDR1 LGHNA and CDR2 YSLEER. V trimming: 0 bases; J trimming: 3 bases; junction bases outside the gene matches: 6. CDR3 in amino acids: CASSQDGPSGIKNIQYF. The CDR3 nucleotides read TGCGCCAGCAGCCAAGATGGACCTAGCGGGATCAAAAACATTCAGTACTTC.

This clonotype has only a few counts. The rearrangement links TRBV5-1 to TRBJ2-1; 13 bases map to TRBD2. V shed 4 bases and J 0 bases; nucleotides not matched to a gene: 7. There are 18 residues in the CDR3. The germline V gene has CDR1 SGHRS and CDR2 YFSETQ. The CDR3: CASSLETSGGSSYNEQFF. The CDR3 DNA follows: TGCGCCAGCAGCCTAGAGACTAGCGGGGGGTCCTCCTACAATGAGCAGTTCTTC.

The chain has TRBV7-9 and TRBJ2-7; D gene unclear. Trimming left V 1 base short and J 0 bases short, with 7 bases between. CDR1 is SEHNR and CDR2 is FQNEAQ in the germline V gene (reference sequence). This CDR3 contains 14 residues. CDR3 in amino acids: CASSLEVSSYEQYF. As DNA, the CDR3 is TGTGCCAGCAGCTTAGAAGTTTCCTCCTACGAGCAGTACTTC.

The chain combines TRBV4-1 with TRBJ2-1, with D possibly TRBD2 on 7 matching bases. The CDR3 contains 20 residues. The germline V and J ends were trimmed by 0 bases and 5 bases, with 26 bases remaining between them. From germline, CDR1 is MGHRA and CDR2 YSYEKL. CDR3 nucleotides: TGCGCCAGCAGCCAAGAAGGGTCGATCGGGGCTGGGGGGGCGCACAATGAGCAGTTCTTC. Amino acids: CASSQEGSIGAGGAHNEQFF.

This clonotype was observed at least ten times. The genes are TRBV18 and TRBJ2-1, with D uncertain. Trimming removed 3 bases from V and 7 bases from J, with 10 bases in between. Germline CDR1 reads KGHSH; CDR2 reads LQKENI. The CDR3 sequence is 13 residues long. The CDR3 DNA is TGTGCCAGCTCACCGGGATCTCAGAATGAGCAGTTCTTC. This gives the protein CASSPGSQNEQFF.

The gene calls are TRBV7-2 and TRBJ2-2; no reliable D call. Germline V gives CDR1 SGHTA, CDR2 FQGNSA. V gave up 1 base and J gave up 6 bases, with 12 bases separating them. This CDR3 is built from 15 residues. The CDR3 loop reads CASSLDRPRSGELFF. CDR3 sequence (DNA): TGTGCCAGCAGCTTAGATAGGCCTCGGTCCGGGGAGCTGTTTTTT. Supplemented by reference TRBV7-2 and TRBJ2-2, the full variable domain reads GAGVSQSPSNKVTEKGKDVELRCDPISGHTALYWYRQSLGQGLEFLIYFQGNSAPDKSGLPSDRFSAERTGGSVSTLTIQRTQQEDSAVYLCASSLDRPRSGELFFGEGSRLTVL.

V is TRBV7-9 and J is TRBJ2-7; tentative D call: TRBD2 (6 bases). Trimming removed 0 bases at V and 4 bases at J, with 10 bases between. This CDR3 has 14 residues. The germline V gene has CDR1 SEHNR and CDR2 FQNEAQ (reference sequence). The CDR3 protein is CASSLAPAGYEQYF. CDR3 DNA sequence: TGTGCCAGCAGCTTAGCCCCGGCGGGGTACGAGCAGTACTTC.

This chain links TRBV2 with TRBJ2-2, with TRBD1 identical over 8 bases. The CDR3 sequence is 15 residues long. The V and J ends lost 6 bases and 4 bases, in that order; junction bases with no gene match: 7. Germline loops: CDR1 SNHLY, CDR2 FYNNEI. The CDR3 DNA sequence: TGTGCCAGCAGACTACAGGGGGTCGGCACCGGGGAGCTGTTTTTT. This translates into CASRLQGVGTGELFF.

J is TRBJ2-5 and V is TRBV30; TRBD2 might be the D (5 bases). CDR3 length: 13 amino acids. Germline V gene sequence: CDR1 GTSNPN, CDR2 SVGIG (reference sequence). Trimming cost V 4 bases and J 1 base, with 10 bases left between them. This chain's CDR3 is CAWTPDFQETQYF. As DNA, the CDR3 is TGTGCCTGGACCCCGGACTTCCAAGAGACCCAGTACTTC.

The V and J genes are TRBV7-2 and TRBJ1-3, with TRBD1 matching over 9 bases. V shed 4 bases and J 0 bases; nucleotides not matched to a gene: 7. CDR3 size: 17 residues. Germline loops: CDR1 SGHTA, CDR2 FQGNSA. The DNA of the CDR3 is TGTGCCAGCAGCTATGCCCCGACAGGGGGCTCTGGAAACACCATATATTTT. Its protein product is CASSYAPTGGSGNTIYF.

This clonotype was seen repeatedly, ten times or more. This chain joins TRBV5-5 and TRBJ2-5, with D possibly matching TRBD2 (6 bases). The V end was cut by 4 bases, the J end by 5 bases, with 15 bases between. The CDR3 consists of 14 residues. The V gene's germline CDR1 is SGHKS and CDR2 YYEKEE (reference sequence). The CDR3 is CASSLTPGRETQYF. The CDR3 DNA follows: TGTGCCAGCAGCCTGACCCCAGGGAGGGAGACCCAGTACTTC.

This clonotype showed up just a few times. The J gene is TRBJ2-1, the V gene TRBV7-9; TRBD2 agrees at 7 bases. CDR1 is SEHNR and CDR2 is FQNEAQ in the germline V gene (reference sequence). This CDR3 region has 13 residues. The J segment lost 8 bases and the V segment lost 11 bases, leaving 12 bases of the junction unmatched. CDR3 coding DNA: TGTGCCTGCAACCCGGGAGGTCGGGATGAGCAGTTCTTC. This sequence encodes CACNPGGRDEQFF.

This clonotype was counted ten times or more. V usage is TRBV29-1 and J usage is TRBJ2-2; no definite D call. The V gene's germline CDR1 is SQVTM and CDR2 ANQGSEA. Trimming shortened V by 8 bases and J by 5 bases, and 12 bases separated the two germline ends. There are 12 residues in the CDR3. As DNA, the CDR3 is TGCAGCATGAGGTTGTTTACCGGGGAGCTGTTTTTT. It encodes CSMRLFTGELFF.

This clonotype was seen a handful of times. This chain uses TRBV4-1 with TRBJ2-3; 9 bases agree with TRBD2. Trimming took 3 bases from V and 2 from J; bases not matched to a gene: 6. CDR1 is MGHRA, CDR2 YSYEKL, per germline. This CDR3 comprises 16 residues. The CDR3 loop reads CASSQRGGRVTDTQYF. The CDR3 DNA sequence: TGCGCCAGCAGCCAGCGGGGGGGCCGCGTCACAGATACGCAGTATTTT.